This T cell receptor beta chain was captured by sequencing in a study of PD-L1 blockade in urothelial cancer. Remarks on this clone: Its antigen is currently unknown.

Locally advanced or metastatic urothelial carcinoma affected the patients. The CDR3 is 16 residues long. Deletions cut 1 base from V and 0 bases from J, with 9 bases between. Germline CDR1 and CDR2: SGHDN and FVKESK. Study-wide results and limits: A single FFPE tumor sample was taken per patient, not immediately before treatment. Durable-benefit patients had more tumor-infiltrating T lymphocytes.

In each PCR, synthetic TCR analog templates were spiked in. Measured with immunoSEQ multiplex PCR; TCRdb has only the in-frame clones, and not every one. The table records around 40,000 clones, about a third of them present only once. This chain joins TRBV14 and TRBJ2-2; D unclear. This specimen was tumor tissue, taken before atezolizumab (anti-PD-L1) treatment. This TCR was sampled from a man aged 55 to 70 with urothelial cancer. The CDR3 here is CASSQVQAANTGELFF. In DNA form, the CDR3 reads TGTGCCAGCAGCCAAGTCCAGGCCGCGAACACCGGGGAGCTGTTTTTT. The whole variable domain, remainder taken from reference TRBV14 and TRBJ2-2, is EAGVTQFPSHSVIEKGQTVTLRCDPISGHDNLYWYRRVMGKEIKFLLHFVKESKQDESGMPNNRFLAERTGGTYSTLKVQPAELEDSGVYFCASSQVQAANTGELFFGEGSRLTVL.